The 17 T cell receptor beta chains in this list originate from one sample, sequenced in a study of blood T cell repertoires in COVID-19. This table comes from immunoSEQ multiplex PCR, and its TCRdb copy is limited to in-frame clones, with some not included. The data hold approximately 54,000 clones, with 85% to 95% observed a single time. The sample consisted of peripheral blood. The receptor set was obtained from a man in his forties or fifties with acute or convalescent COVID-19.

This chain links TRBV6-5 with TRBJ1-1; D is possibly TRBD1 (6 bases). V lost 0 bases and J 8 bases, leaving 13 bases between the germline ends. This CDR3 has 14 residues. CDR1 MNHEY and CDR2 SVGAGI come from the germline V gene. The CDR3 nucleotides read TGTGCCAGCAGTTACTCGACGCAGGGGTACGAAGCTTTCTTT. It specifies CASSYSTQGYEAFF.

V gene TRBV6-5 combines with J gene TRBJ1-2; 10 nucleotides line up with TRBD1. There are 13 residues in the CDR3. The germline CDR1 and CDR2 sequences are MNHEY and SVGAGI. V trimming: 8 bases; J trimming: 7 bases; junction bases outside the gene matches: 7. For the CDR3, the DNA is TGTGCCAGCGGCGGGACAGGGGTTGTTGGCTACACCTTC. Translated: CASGGTGVVGYTF.

The chain recombines TRBV19 with TRBJ1-2; D unclear. V was trimmed by 7 bases and J by 3 bases, leaving 18 bases between them. CDR1 and CDR2 (germline): LNHDA, SQIVND (reference sequence). The CDR3 runs 15 residues. CDR3 nucleotide sequence: TGTGCCAGTATAGCCAAACGGGGATCGGACTATGGCTACACCTTC. Translating gives CASIAKRGSDYGYTF.

The chain couples TRBV5-1 to TRBJ2-1; the D gene is possibly TRBD2 (5 bases). With 0 bases removed from V and 10 bases from J, the gap between germline ends came to 14 bases. Germline loops: CDR1 SGHRS, CDR2 YFSETQ. The CDR3 spans 14 residues. The CDR3 bases are TGCGCCAGCAGCTTGGAGGTTGCCCGGGGAGAGCAGTTCTTC. Amino acids: CASSLEVARGEQFF.

The chain employs TRBV7-2 and TRBJ2-2; maybe TRBD1 (6 bases). Trimming pared 5 bases from V and 6 bases from J, leaving 16 bases between. The CDR3 is 15 residues long. Germline assignment: CDR1 SGHTA and CDR2 FQGNSA. Here the CDR3 reads CASSLRTAWAGELFF. DNA of the CDR3: TGTGCCAGCAGCCTTCGGACAGCTTGGGCCGGGGAGCTGTTTTTT. Together with reference TRBV7-2 and TRBJ2-2, the CDR3 gives the full variable domain: GAGVSQSPSNKVTEKGKDVELRCDPISGHTALYWYRQSLGQGLEFLIYFQGNSAPDKSGLPSDRFSAERTGGSVSTLTIQRTQQEDSAVYLCASSLRTAWAGELFFGEGSRLTVL.

V gene TRBV11-3 combines with J gene TRBJ2-2, with D unresolved. This CDR3 region has 15 residues. V was pared by 4 bases and J by 3 bases, with 12 bases between. Per the germline V gene, CDR1 is SGHNT and CDR2 is YENEEA. CDR3 loop: CASSSNYPDTGELFF. In nucleotides, the CDR3 is TGTGCCAGCAGCTCAAACTACCCGGACACCGGGGAGCTGTTTTTT.

This chain uses TRBV2 with TRBJ2-3, with 10 bases matching TRBD1. The germline gives CDR1 SNHLY, CDR2 FYNNEI. The CDR3 covers 15 residues. After removal of 5 bases from V and 3 bases from J, the junction contained 5 bases not matched to a gene. This CDR3 reads CASSSDRGLTDTQYF. The DNA for the CDR3 is TGTGCCAGCAGTTCCGACAGGGGGCTAACAGATACGCAGTATTTT.

This clone was seen only once. This chain joins TRBV11-3 and TRBJ2-2; 7 bases agree with TRBD1. This CDR3 is built from 14 residues. From germline, CDR1 is SGHNT and CDR2 YENEEA. The V gene end was trimmed by 4 bases and the J gene end by 3 bases; junction bases not matched to a gene: 2. CDR3 amino acids: CASSYTGDTGELFF. The DNA for the CDR3 is TGTGCCAGCAGCTACACAGGGGACACCGGGGAGCTGTTTTTT.

V is TRBV5-6 and J is TRBJ1-6; D is ambiguous. The ends were cut back, 4 bases at V and 6 bases at J, with 14 bases in the middle. The CDR3 has 15 amino acids. Germline lookup yields CDR1 SGHDT and CDR2 YYEEEE. The CDR3 region is CASSPDGRGNSPLHF. CDR3 nucleotide sequence: TGTGCCAGCAGCCCGGACGGACGGGGTAATTCACCCCTCCACTTT.

This chain uses TRBV9 with TRBJ2-1; D is possibly TRBD2 (5 bases). Germline CDR1 reads SGDLS; CDR2 reads YYNGEE. With 2 bases removed from V and 7 bases from J, the gap between germline ends came to 16 bases. CDR3 size: 15 residues. In DNA form, the CDR3 reads TGTGCCAGCAGCGTTGTGATAGGAGGCAAGAATGAGCAGTTCTTC. It codes for CASSVVIGGKNEQFF.

V and J are TRBV9 and TRBJ1-5, with a weak D call TRBD1 (6 bases). This CDR3 is built from 14 residues. Trimming stripped 3 bases from V and 3 bases from J, with 10 bases between. The germline V gene has CDR1 SGDLS and CDR2 YYNGEE. CDR3 DNA sequence: TGTGCCAGCAGCGAGGACAGCCTCAATCAGCCCCAGCATTTT. Protein: CASSEDSLNQPQHF.

The rearrangement links TRBV2 to TRBJ2-3; tentatively, D is TRBD1 (5 bases). Germline-derived CDR1 and CDR2 are SNHLY and FYNNEI. Trimming took off 5 bases at V and 4 bases at J, with 7 bases between the two ends. The CDR3 totals 12 residues. The CDR3 reads CASSRTSDTQYF. The CDR3 nucleotides are TGTGCCAGCAGTCGGACATCAGATACGCAGTATTTT.

CDR3 DNA sequence: TGTGCCAGTAGTATCAATCGGCGGGAGGCCAAAAACATTCAGTACTTC. As protein: CASSINRREAKNIQYF. The V call is TRBV19, the J call TRBJ2-4, with 7 nucleotides matching TRBD2. Germline CDR1 is LNHDA and CDR2 is SQIVND (reference sequence). Trimming took 3 bases from V and 1 from J; bases not matched to a gene: 6. The CDR3 has 16 amino acids.

V and J are TRBV3-1 (or the pseudogene TRBV3-2) and TRBJ1-2, with D possibly being TRBD1 (5 bases). CDR1 LGHDT and CDR2 YNNKEL come from the germline V gene (reference sequence). V gave up 1 base and J gave up 5 bases, with 14 bases separating them. The CDR3 runs 15 residues. The CDR3 sequence: CASSQGPGLLYGYTF. The CDR3 DNA reads as TGTGCCAGCAGCCAAGGACCGGGACTCCTTTATGGCTACACCTTC.

The rearrangement uses TRBV19 and TRBJ2-7; D unclear. Germline V gene lookup returns CDR1 LNHDA and CDR2 SQIVND (reference sequence). V lost 5 bases, J lost 4 bases, and 15 bases lay in between. The CDR3 has 14 residues. CDR3 sequence (DNA): TGTGCCAGTAGTCCCGGGTCCGGCGATTACGAGCAGTACTTC. Translation gives CASSPGSGDYEQYF. The full variable domain, with the rest looked up from reference TRBV19 and TRBJ2-7, is DGGITQSPKYLFRKEGQNVTLSCEQNLNHDAMYWYRQDPGQGLRLIYYSQIVNDFQKGDIAEGYSVSREKKESFPLTVTSAQKNPTAFYLCASSPGSGDYEQYFGPGTRLTVT.

The chain employs TRBV5-6 and TRBJ2-7, with TRBD1 as a possible D gene (6 bases). CDR3 length: 15 amino acids. Germline loops: CDR1 SGHDT, CDR2 YYEEEE. Trimming took 4 bases from V and 4 from J, leaving 18 bases between them. The CDR3 protein is CASSTLQGNKYEQYF. The CDR3 DNA follows: TGTGCCAGCAGCACACTTCAGGGGAATAAGTACGAGCAGTACTTC.

The gene calls are TRBV24-1 and TRBJ2-1; D not certain. Per the germline V gene, CDR1 is KGHDR and CDR2 is SFDVKD. V was pared by 4 bases and J by 10 bases, with 13 bases between. The CDR3 spans 13 residues. CDR3 amino acids: CATSEYDLSEQFF. CDR3 sequence (DNA): TGTGCCACCAGTGAGTACGACTTGTCCGAGCAGTTCTTC.